This TCR beta chain is from a study of control samples from healthy donors and cancer patients. Produced via immunoSEQ multiplex PCR; TCRdb's table is partial and in-frame only. The table lists 350,000 to 450,000 clones, 75% to 95% of them singletons. This receptor was taken from a man aged 40-49 years with head and neck cancer. The specimen sequenced was PBMCs.

CDR3 amino acids: CASSVVQGASVNTEAFF. CDR3 in DNA: TGCGCCAGCAGCGTAGTACAGGGGGCGAGCGTGAACACTGAAGCTTTCTTT. The chain has TRBV5-1 and TRBJ1-1; the match to TRBD1 covers 9 bases. Germline assignment: CDR1 SGHRS and CDR2 YFSETQ. This CDR3 has 17 amino acids. The junction had 10 bases not matched to a gene; V was cut back by 4 bases and J by 0 bases. The full variable domain, with the rest looked up from reference TRBV5-1 and TRBJ1-1, is KAGVTQTPRYLIKTRGQQVTLSCSPISGHRSVSWYQQTPGQGLQFLFEYFSETQRNKGNFPGRFSGRQFSNSRSEMNVSTLELGDSALYLCASSVVQGASVNTEAFFGQGTRLTVV.